The 6 T cell receptor beta chains in this list originate from one sample, sequenced in a study of graft-versus-host responses after intestinal transplantation. Method: immunoSEQ multiplex PCR; TCRdb's copy keeps in-frame clones and lacks some. The repertoire has 95,000 to 150,000 clones, over 85% of them found once; the top ten carry roughly 0.12%. These receptors are not linked to any known antigen. The sequenced sample was unstimulated CD4+ T cells sorted from spleen or lymph node cells, obtained before intestinal transplant. The source is a human donor who received an intestinal transplant.

J is TRBJ1-2 and V is TRBV6-6; tentative D call: TRBD1 (6 bases). The germline CDR1 and CDR2 sequences are MNHNY and SVGAGI (reference sequence). This CDR3 comprises 14 residues. Trimming pared 5 bases from V and 1 base from J, leaving 11 bases between. The CDR3 loop is CASSNYRDNYGYTF. The CDR3, as DNA: TGTGCCAGCAGTAACTACAGGGATAACTATGGCTACACCTTC.

The gene calls are TRBV29-1 and TRBJ2-7; a possible D gene is TRBD2 (7 bases). This CDR3 has 16 amino acids. Trimming shortened V by 6 bases and J by 0 bases, and 21 bases separated the two germline ends. Per the germline V gene, CDR1 is SQVTM and CDR2 is ANQGSEA. CDR3 loop: CSVSGGGGPPSYEQYF. CDR3 sequence (DNA): TGCAGCGTCAGTGGAGGGGGGGGACCACCCTCCTACGAGCAGTACTTC.

The chain uses TRBV5-1 and TRBJ2-5; D perhaps matches TRBD2 (5 bases). Deletions cut 6 bases from V and 5 bases from J, with 20 bases between. The germline gives CDR1 SGHRS, CDR2 YFSETQ. This CDR3 contains 15 residues. The CDR3 reads CASKPPLAIGETQYF. The CDR3 DNA reads as TGCGCCAGCAAACCCCCCCTAGCAATCGGGGAGACCCAGTACTTC.

The chain has TRBV19 and TRBJ1-5; D ambiguous. Trimming removed 3 bases from V and 2 bases from J, with 11 bases in between. The CDR3 contains 15 residues. The V gene's germline CDR1 is LNHDA and CDR2 SQIVND (reference sequence). CDR3 DNA sequence: TGTGCCAGTAGTATGGGGAATGGGGGCAATCAGCCCCAGCATTTT. It specifies CASSMGNGGNQPQHF.

V gene TRBV6-5 combines with J gene TRBJ2-7; the D is unclear. Deletions cut 2 bases from V and 2 bases from J, with 10 bases between. The germline gives CDR1 MNHEY, CDR2 SVGAGI. The CDR3 has 14 residues. The CDR3 sequence: CASSYPPRPYEQYF. In nucleotides, the CDR3 is TGTGCCAGCAGTTACCCACCCCGACCCTACGAGCAGTACTTC.

CDR3 sequence: CASIKQGVVLNEQFF. The CDR3 coding sequence is TGTGCCAGCATCAAACAGGGGGTCGTATTGAATGAGCAGTTCTTC. This chain links TRBV2 with TRBJ2-1; 8 nucleotides match TRBD1. The germline gives CDR1 SNHLY, CDR2 FYNNEI. The CDR3 is 15 residues long. J was trimmed by 7 bases and V by 7 bases; bases with no gene match: 12.